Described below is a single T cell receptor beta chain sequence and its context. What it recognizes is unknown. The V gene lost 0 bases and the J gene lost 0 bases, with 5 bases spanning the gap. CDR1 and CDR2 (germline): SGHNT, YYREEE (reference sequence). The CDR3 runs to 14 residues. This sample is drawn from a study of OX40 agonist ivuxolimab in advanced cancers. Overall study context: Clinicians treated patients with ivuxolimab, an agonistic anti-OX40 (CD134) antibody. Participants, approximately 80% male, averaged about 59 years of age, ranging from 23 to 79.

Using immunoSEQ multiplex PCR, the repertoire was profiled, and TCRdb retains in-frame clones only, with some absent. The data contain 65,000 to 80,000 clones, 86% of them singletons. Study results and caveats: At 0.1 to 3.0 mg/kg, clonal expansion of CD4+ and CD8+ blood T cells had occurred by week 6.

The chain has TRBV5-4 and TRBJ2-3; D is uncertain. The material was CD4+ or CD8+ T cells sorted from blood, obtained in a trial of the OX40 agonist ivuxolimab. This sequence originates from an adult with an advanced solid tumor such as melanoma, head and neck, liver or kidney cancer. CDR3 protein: CASSLAGSTDTQYF. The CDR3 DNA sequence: TGTGCCAGCAGCTTGGCCGGGAGCACAGATACGCAGTATTTT.